Detailed here is one T cell receptor beta chain. This sample is drawn from a study of blood T cells in healthy people across ages. V lost 6 bases, J lost 4 bases, and 9 bases lay in between. The CDR3 runs to 13 residues. A second about 6 to 11 cycle PCR used barcoded and J-beta primers. TCRdb passed the 5' RACE reads through MiXCR, listing each CDR3 protein once. The table shows hundreds of thousands of distinct CDR3 sequences, with 40% to 65% occurring only once. The sequenced sample was blood. This receptor was identified in a woman older than 75 in good health. The chain carries TRBV12-3 or TRBV12-4 and TRBJ2-2; no firm D call. The CDR3 protein is CASSQTGTGELFF. DNA of the CDR3: TGTGCCAGCAGCCAAACGGGCACCGGGGAGCTGTTTTTT.